The 5 T cell receptor beta chains below all came from one sample that was sequenced in a study of blood T cell repertoires in COVID-19. Data came from immunoSEQ multiplex PCR; TCRdb stores just in-frame clones and leaves some out. This sample has about 78,000 clones, with 65% to 85% found just once. Sequenced: peripheral blood. The receptors come from a man in his fifties or sixties with acute or convalescent COVID-19.

In nucleotides, the CDR3 is TGTGCCAGCAGCCAAGACCCGAGACAGGGATCAGATACGCAGTATTTT. This sequence encodes CASSQDPRQGSDTQYF. The rearrangement joins TRBV3-1 (or the pseudogene TRBV3-2) to TRBJ2-3; 7 positions match TRBD1. Germline CDR1 is LGHDT and CDR2 is YNNKEL (reference sequence). Trimming cost V 0 bases and J 4 bases; bases outside gene matches: 7. The length of the CDR3 is 16 residues.

This clone was seen repeatedly, ten times or more. V and J are TRBV10-3 and TRBJ1-1; the match to TRBD1 covers 7 bases. The junction had 16 bases not matched to a gene; V was cut back by 6 bases and J by 0 bases. The CDR3 sequence is 18 residues long. Per the germline V gene, CDR1 is ENHRY and CDR2 is SYGVKD. CDR3 loop: CAISADRARRTMNTEAFF. Written as DNA, the CDR3 is TGTGCCATCAGCGCCGACAGGGCCCGTCGGACAATGAACACTGAAGCTTTCTTT.

The J gene is TRBJ2-1, the V gene TRBV11-3; TRBD2 matches at 11 bases. There are 18 residues in the CDR3. V was pared by 5 bases and J by 5 bases, with 14 bases of the junction left unmatched. Germline V gene data show CDR1 as SGHNT and CDR2 as YENEEA. CDR3 in DNA: TGTGCCAGCAGCCTTTGGACTAGCGGGCTCCTCATTAACAATGAGCAGTTCTTC. Protein: CASSLWTSGLLINNEQFF. The full variable domain, in which reference TRBV11-3 and TRBJ2-1 provide the parts outside the CDR3, is EAGVVQSPRYKIIEKKQPVAFWCNPISGHNTLYWYLQNLGQGPELLIRYENEEAVDDSQLPKDRFSAERLKGVDSTLKIQPAELGDSAVYLCASSLWTSGLLINNEQFFGPGTRLTVL.

The chain combines TRBV6-5 with TRBJ2-3; possible D gene TRBD2, 7 bases. Germline V gene lookup returns CDR1 MNHEY and CDR2 SVGAGI. The CDR3 runs 15 residues. Trimming removed 8 bases at V and 5 bases at J, with 20 bases between. As DNA, the CDR3 is TGTGCCAGCTCCCAAATGGGGGCGGGAGAAGATACGCAGTATTTT. The encoded protein is CASSQMGAGEDTQYF.

To note about this clone: This CDR3 is also generated by other DNA sequences in the sample. In nucleotides, the CDR3 is TGTGCCAGCAGCTTACGGTTCCAAGAGACCCAGTACTTC. It encodes CASSLRFQETQYF. This sequence joins TRBV5-6 and TRBJ2-5; D ambiguous. The CDR3 loop spans 13 amino acids. Trimming shortened V by 2 bases and J by 1 base, and 6 bases separated the two germline ends. CDR1 is SGHDT and CDR2 is YYEEEE in the germline V gene.